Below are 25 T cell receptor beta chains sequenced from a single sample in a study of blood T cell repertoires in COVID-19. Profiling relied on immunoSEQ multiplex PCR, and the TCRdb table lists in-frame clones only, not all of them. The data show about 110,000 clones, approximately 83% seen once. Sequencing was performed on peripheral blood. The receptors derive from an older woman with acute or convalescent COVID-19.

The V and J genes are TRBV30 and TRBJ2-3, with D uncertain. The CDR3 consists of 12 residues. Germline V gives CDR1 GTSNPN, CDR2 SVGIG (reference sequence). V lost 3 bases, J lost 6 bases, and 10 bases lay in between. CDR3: CAWSVSGDTQYF. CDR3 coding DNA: TGTGCCTGGAGCGTGTCCGGGGATACGCAGTATTTT.

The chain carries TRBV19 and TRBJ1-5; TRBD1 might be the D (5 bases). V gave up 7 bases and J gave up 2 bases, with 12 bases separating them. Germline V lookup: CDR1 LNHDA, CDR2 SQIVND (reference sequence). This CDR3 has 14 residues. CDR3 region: CASNWQGGNQPQHF. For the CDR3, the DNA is TGTGCCAGTAATTGGCAGGGTGGCAATCAGCCCCAGCATTTT.

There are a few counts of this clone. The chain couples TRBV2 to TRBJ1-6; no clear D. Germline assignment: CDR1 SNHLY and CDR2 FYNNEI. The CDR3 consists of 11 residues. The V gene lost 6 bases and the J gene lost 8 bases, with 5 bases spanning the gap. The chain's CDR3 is CASRYYSPLHF. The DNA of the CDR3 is TGTGCCAGCAGGTACTATTCACCCCTCCACTTT.

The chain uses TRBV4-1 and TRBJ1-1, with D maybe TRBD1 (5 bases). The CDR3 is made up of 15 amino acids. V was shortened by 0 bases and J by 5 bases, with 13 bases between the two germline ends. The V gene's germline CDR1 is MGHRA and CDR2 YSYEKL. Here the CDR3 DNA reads TGCGCCAGCAGCCAAGACCCCGGGGGTAGGACTGAAGCTTTCTTT. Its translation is CASSQDPGGRTEAFF.

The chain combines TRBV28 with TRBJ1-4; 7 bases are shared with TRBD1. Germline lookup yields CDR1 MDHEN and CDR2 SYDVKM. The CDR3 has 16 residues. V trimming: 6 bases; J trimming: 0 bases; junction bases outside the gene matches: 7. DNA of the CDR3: TGTGCCAGCAGAGGACAGGAAATTGCAACTAATGAAAAACTGTTTTTT. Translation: CASRGQEIATNEKLFF.

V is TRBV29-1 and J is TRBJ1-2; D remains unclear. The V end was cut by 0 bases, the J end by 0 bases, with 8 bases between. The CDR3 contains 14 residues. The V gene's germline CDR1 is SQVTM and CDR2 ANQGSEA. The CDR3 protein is CSVEDTPANYGYTF. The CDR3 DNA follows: TGCAGCGTTGAAGATACGCCAGCTAACTATGGCTACACCTTC.

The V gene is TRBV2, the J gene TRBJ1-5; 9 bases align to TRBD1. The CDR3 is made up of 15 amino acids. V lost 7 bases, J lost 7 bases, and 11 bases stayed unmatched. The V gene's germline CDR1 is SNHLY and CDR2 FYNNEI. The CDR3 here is CASNEGQGVGQPQHF. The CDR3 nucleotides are TGTGCCAGCAACGAGGGACAGGGAGTTGGACAGCCCCAGCATTTT.

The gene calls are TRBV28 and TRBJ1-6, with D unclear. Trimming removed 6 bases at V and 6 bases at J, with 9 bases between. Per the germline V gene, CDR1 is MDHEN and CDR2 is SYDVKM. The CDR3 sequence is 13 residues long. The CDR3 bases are TGTGCCAGCAGACCGGACTCTAATTCACCCCTCCACTTT. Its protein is CASRPDSNSPLHF.

The CDR3 protein is CASSLGQRRTEAFF. Written as DNA, the CDR3 is TGTGCCAGCAGCTTAGGACAGCGCCGCACTGAAGCTTTCTTT. This chain joins TRBV7-2 and TRBJ1-1; a weak D match, TRBD1 (5 bases). The germline CDR1 and CDR2 sequences are SGHTA and FQGNSA. CDR3 length: 14 residues. Trimming took off 1 base at V and 4 bases at J, with 10 bases between the two ends.

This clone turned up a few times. CDR3 loop: CASSPDLERERAQETQYF. Here the CDR3 DNA reads TGTGCCAGCAGCCCCGACCTGGAGCGGGAGAGGGCCCAAGAGACCCAGTACTTC. The chain carries TRBV11-2 and TRBJ2-5, with TRBD2 matching over 8 bases. Looked up from germline, CDR1 is SGHAT and CDR2 is FQNNGV. With 5 bases clipped from V and 1 base from J, the junction kept 15 bases outside the gene matches. CDR3 length equals 18 residues.

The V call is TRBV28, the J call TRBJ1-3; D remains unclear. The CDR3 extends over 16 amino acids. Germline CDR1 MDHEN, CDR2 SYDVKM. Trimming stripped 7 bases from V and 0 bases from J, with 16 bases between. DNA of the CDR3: TGTGCCAGCACCCAAAGGAGGCTTATCTCTGGAAACACCATATATTTT. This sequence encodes CASTQRRLISGNTIYF.

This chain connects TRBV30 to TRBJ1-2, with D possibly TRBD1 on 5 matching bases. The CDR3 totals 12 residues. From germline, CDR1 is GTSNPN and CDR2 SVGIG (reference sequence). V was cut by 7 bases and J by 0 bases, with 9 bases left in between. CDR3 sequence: CALPTANYGYTF. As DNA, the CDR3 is TGTGCCTTACCGACAGCTAACTATGGCTACACCTTC.

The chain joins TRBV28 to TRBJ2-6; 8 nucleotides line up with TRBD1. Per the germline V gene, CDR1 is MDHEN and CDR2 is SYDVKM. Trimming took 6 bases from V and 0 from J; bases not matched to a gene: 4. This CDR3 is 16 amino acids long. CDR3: CASSPGQVSGANVLTF. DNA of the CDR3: TGTGCCAGCAGCCCGGGACAGGTCTCTGGGGCCAACGTCCTGACTTTC.

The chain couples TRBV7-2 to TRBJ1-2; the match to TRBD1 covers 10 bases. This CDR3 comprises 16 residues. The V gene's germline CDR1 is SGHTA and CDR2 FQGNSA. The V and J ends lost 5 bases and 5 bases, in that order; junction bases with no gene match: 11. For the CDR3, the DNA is TGTGCCAGCAGCCCCCGGGACAGGGGCTCGGGATATGGCTACACCTTC. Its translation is CASSPRDRGSGYGYTF.

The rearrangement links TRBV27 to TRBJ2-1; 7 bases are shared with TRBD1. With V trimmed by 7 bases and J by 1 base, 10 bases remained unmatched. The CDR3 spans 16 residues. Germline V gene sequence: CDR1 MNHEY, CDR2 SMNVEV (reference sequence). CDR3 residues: CASIRQGVGSYNEQFF. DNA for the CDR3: TGTGCCAGCATTAGACAGGGAGTTGGATCCTACAATGAGCAGTTCTTC.

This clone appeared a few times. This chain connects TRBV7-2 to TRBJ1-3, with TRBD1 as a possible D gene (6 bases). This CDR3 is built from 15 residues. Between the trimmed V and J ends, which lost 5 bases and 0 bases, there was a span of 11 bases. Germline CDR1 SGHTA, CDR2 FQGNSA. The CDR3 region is CASSPGQLSGNTIYF. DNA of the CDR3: TGTGCCAGCAGCCCCGGACAGCTCTCTGGAAACACCATATATTTT.

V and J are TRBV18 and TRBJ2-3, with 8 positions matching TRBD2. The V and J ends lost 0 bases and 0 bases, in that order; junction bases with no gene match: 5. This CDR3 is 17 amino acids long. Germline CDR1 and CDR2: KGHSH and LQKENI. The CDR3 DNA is TGTGCCAGCTCACCACCGCAGCGGGGGACCAGCACAGATACGCAGTATTTT. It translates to CASSPPQRGTSTDTQYF.

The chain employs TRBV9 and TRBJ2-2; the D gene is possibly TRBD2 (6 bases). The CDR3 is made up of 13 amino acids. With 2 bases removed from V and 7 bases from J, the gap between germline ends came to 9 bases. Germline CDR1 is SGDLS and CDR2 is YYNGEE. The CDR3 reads CASSVGEVGELFF. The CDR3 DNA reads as TGTGCCAGCAGCGTGGGGGAGGTCGGGGAGCTGTTTTTT.

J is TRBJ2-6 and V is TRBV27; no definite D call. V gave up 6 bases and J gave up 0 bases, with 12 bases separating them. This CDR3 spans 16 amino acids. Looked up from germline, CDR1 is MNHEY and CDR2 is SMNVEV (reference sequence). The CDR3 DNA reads TGTGCCAGCAGGAGTCAAGTTAGCTCTGGGGCCAACGTCCTGACTTTC. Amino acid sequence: CASRSQVSSGANVLTF. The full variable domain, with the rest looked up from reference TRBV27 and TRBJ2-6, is EAQVTQNPRYLITVTGKKLTVTCSQNMNHEYMSWYRQDPGLGLRQIYYSMNVEVTDKGDVPEGYKVSRKEKRNFPLILESPSPNQTSLYFCASRSQVSSGANVLTFGAGSRLTVL.

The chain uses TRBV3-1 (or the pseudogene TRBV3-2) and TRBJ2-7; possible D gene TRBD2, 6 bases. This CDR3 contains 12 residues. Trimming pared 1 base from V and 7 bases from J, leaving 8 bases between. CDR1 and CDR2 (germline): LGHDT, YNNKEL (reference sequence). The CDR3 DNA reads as TGTGCCAGCAGCCAAGGGCGGGGAGAGCAGTACGTC. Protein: CASSQGRGEQYV.

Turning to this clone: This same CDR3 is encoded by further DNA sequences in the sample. The CDR3 protein is CASSLTREETQYF. CDR3 DNA: TGTGCCAGCAGCTTAACCCGGGAAGAGACCCAGTACTTC. The rearrangement links TRBV7-3 to TRBJ2-5; D remains ambiguous. Trimming removed 0 bases at V and 3 bases at J, with 5 bases between. The CDR3 covers 13 residues. Germline values: CDR1 SGHTA, CDR2 FQGTGA.

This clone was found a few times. CDR3 in amino acids: CASSLAVVRADTQYF. In DNA, the CDR3 is TGCGCCAGCAGCTTGGCCGTTGTGAGGGCAGATACGCAGTATTTT. The rearrangement links TRBV5-1 to TRBJ2-3; TRBD2 might be the D (5 bases). Trimming left V 0 bases short and J 4 bases short, with 12 bases between. The V gene's germline CDR1 is SGHRS and CDR2 YFSETQ. There are 15 residues in the CDR3.

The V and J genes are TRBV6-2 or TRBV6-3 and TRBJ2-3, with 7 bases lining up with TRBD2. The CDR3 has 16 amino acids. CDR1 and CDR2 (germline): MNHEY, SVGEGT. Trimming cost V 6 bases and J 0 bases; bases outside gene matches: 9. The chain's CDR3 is CASSPEPGGSTDTQYF. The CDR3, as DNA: TGTGCCAGCAGCCCCGAGCCGGGGGGAAGCACAGATACGCAGTATTTT.

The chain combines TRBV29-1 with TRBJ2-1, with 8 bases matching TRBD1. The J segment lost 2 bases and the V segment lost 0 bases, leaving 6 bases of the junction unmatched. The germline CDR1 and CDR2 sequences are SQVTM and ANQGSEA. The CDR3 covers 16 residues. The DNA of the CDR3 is TGCAGCGTTGAAGATCGGGACAGGAGTACCTACAATGAGCAGTTCTTC. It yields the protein CSVEDRDRSTYNEQFF.

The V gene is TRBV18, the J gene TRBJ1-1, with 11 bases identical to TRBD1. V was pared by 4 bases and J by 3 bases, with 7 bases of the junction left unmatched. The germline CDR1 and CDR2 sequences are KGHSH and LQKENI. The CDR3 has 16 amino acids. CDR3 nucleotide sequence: TGTGCCAGCTCACGTCGGACAGGGGGCCGGGACACTGAAGCTTTCTTT. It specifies CASSRRTGGRDTEAFF.